What follows are 23 T cell receptor beta chains derived from one specimen sequenced in a study of early T cells in non-severe SARS-CoV-2 infection. Using its own MiXCR run on the 5' RACE reads, TCRdb lists one record per CDR3 protein. The repertoire holds about 64,000 distinct CDR3 sequences, with around 20% as singletons. The sample was whole blood, taken at baseline. The receptors originated from an adult who was a healthcare worker with PCR-confirmed SARS-CoV-2 infection or an uninfected control (not recorded which).

The CDR3 nucleotides are TGTGCTAGTGGTTCCTCATTTCGGGGCCGCTACGAGCAGTACTTC. This encodes CASGSSFRGRYEQYF. This chain joins TRBV12-5 and TRBJ2-7; tentatively, D is TRBD1 or TRBD2 (5 bases each). With 4 bases removed from V and 3 bases from J, the gap between germline ends came to 16 bases. Germline V gene data show CDR1 as LGHNT and CDR2 as FRNRAP. The CDR3 covers 15 residues. The whole variable domain, filled in from reference TRBV12-5 and TRBJ2-7, reads DARVTQTPRHKVTEMGQEVTMRCQPILGHNTVFWYRQTMMQGLELLAYFRNRAPLDDSGMPKDRFSAEMPDATLATLKIQPSEPRDSAVYFCASGSSFRGRYEQYFGPGTRLTVT.

This clonotype was seen only a few times. The chain links TRBV5-4 to TRBJ1-2; D possibly corresponds to TRBD1 (6 bases). The CDR3 is 14 amino acids. The germline gives CDR1 SGHNT, CDR2 YYREEE (reference sequence). V lost 4 bases and J lost 0, with 10 bases in between. CDR3 residues: CASSGRTANYGYTF. The CDR3, as DNA: TGTGCCAGCAGCGGACGGACAGCTAACTATGGCTACACCTTC. The complete variable domain, with remaining parts taken from reference TRBV5-4 and TRBJ1-2, reads ETGVTQSPTHLIKTRGQQVTLRCSSQSGHNTVSWYQQALGQGPQFIFQYYREEENGRGNFPPRFSGLQFPNYSSELNVNALELDDSALYLCASSGRTANYGYTFGSGTRLTVV.

This clonotype was counted between two and nine times. The V gene is TRBV3-1, the J gene TRBJ2-7; tentative D call: TRBD2 (5 bases). The germline gives CDR1 LGHDT, CDR2 YNNKEL (reference sequence). This CDR3 contains 12 residues. Trimming removed 5 bases from V and 4 bases from J, with 9 bases in between. Written as DNA, the CDR3 is TGTGCCAGCAGCTCCGGAGGATACGAGCAGTACTTC. It specifies CASSSGGYEQYF.

This clonotype was seen more than once but under ten times. This chain joins TRBV6-5 and TRBJ2-2; 7 bases line up with TRBD1. Per the germline V gene, CDR1 is MNHEY and CDR2 is SVGAGI. Trimming took 6 bases from V and 4 from J; bases not matched to a gene: 5. The CDR3 covers 14 residues. The CDR3 here is CASSLRDSTGELFF. The DNA of the CDR3 is TGTGCCAGCAGCCTCCGGGACAGCACCGGGGAGCTGTTTTTT.

The chain recombines TRBV12-3 or TRBV12-4 with TRBJ2-3; no clear D gene. CDR3 length: 12 residues. Trimming took off 6 bases at V and 5 bases at J, with 9 bases between the two ends. CDR3 protein: CASSLRKDTQYF. DNA for the CDR3: TGTGCCAGCAGCCTAAGAAAAGATACGCAGTATTTT.

This clonotype appeared a few times. The gene calls are TRBV5-1 and TRBJ1-1; D uncertain. The CDR3 covers 12 residues. CDR1 and CDR2 (germline): SGHRS, YFSETQ. Deletions cut 5 bases from V and 2 bases from J, with 7 bases between. This chain's CDR3 is CASSEENTEAFF. In nucleotides, the CDR3 is TGCGCCAGCAGTGAAGAAAACACTGAAGCTTTCTTT.

V is TRBV12-5 and J is TRBJ2-3, with 10 nucleotides matching TRBD2. The V and J ends lost 6 bases and 1 base, in that order; junction bases with no gene match: 4. The germline CDR1 and CDR2 sequences are LGHNT and FRNRAP. The length of the CDR3 is 15 residues. CDR3 coding DNA: TGTGCTAGTGGAGCCGGGACTAGCGGCACAGATACGCAGTATTTT. Protein product: CASGAGTSGTDTQYF.

This chain joins TRBV3-1 and TRBJ1-2, with a tentative D call TRBD1 (5 bases). Trimming shortened V by 4 bases and J by 8 bases, and 17 bases separated the two germline ends. CDR3 size: 14 residues. Germline V CDR1 and CDR2: LGHDT, YNNKEL (reference sequence). As DNA, the CDR3 is TGTGCCAGCAGCCTCCGCCGGGGCCCCCGGGGCTACACCTTC. The encoded protein is CASSLRRGPRGYTF.

The rearrangement uses TRBV7-2 and TRBJ2-6, with D possibly TRBD2 on 6 matching bases. This CDR3 is built from 18 residues. Germline assignment: CDR1 SGHTA and CDR2 FQGNSA. V was pared by 1 base and J by 3 bases, with 16 bases between. The chain's CDR3 is CASSLGAGGIIGANVLTF. The CDR3 nucleotides read TGTGCCAGCAGCTTAGGGGCTGGGGGGATCATTGGGGCCAACGTCCTGACTTTC.

CDR3 nucleotide sequence: TGTGCCAGCAGCTCTAGCGGGGGGGCGCGGAATGAGCAGTTCTTC. Its protein product is CASSSSGGARNEQFF. This sequence joins TRBV7-9 and TRBJ2-1; 12 positions agree with TRBD2. The CDR3 extends over 15 amino acids. Germline CDR1 SEHNR, CDR2 FQNEAQ (reference sequence). The J segment lost 7 bases and the V segment lost 4 bases, leaving 5 bases of the junction unmatched.

This clonotype was observed a handful of times. The rearrangement joins TRBV18 to TRBJ2-1; no definite D call. This CDR3 is built from 11 residues. Trimming removed 5 bases from V and 7 bases from J, with 6 bases in between. Germline CDR1 KGHSH, CDR2 LQKENI. This chain's CDR3 is CASSANNEQFF. DNA of the CDR3: TGTGCCAGCTCAGCGAATAATGAGCAGTTCTTC.

A few counts support this clonotype. This chain uses TRBV11-2 with TRBJ2-2; perhaps TRBD2 as D (5 bases). V was pared by 1 base and J by 2 bases, with 11 bases between. CDR3 length: 16 residues. Germline loops: CDR1 SGHAT, CDR2 FQNNGV. CDR3 DNA sequence: TGTGCCAGCAGCTTAGGACGCCGGGAAAACACCGGGGAGCTGTTTTTT. Its protein is CASSLGRRENTGELFF.

This clonotype has more than one count but fewer than ten. The chain employs TRBV7-3 and TRBJ2-3, with 8 positions matching TRBD2. J lost 6 bases, V lost 5 bases, and 7 bases had no gene match. The CDR3 consists of 14 residues. Germline CDR1 SGHTA, CDR2 FQGTGA. DNA of the CDR3: TGTGCCAGCAGCCTGAGCGGGGGAGTGGATACGCAGTATTTT. This sequence encodes CASSLSGGVDTQYF.

This chain's CDR3 is CASSLDPPGGVEETQYF. The CDR3 region has the DNA TGTGCCAGCAGCTTAGATCCCCCGGGGGGGGTCGAAGAGACCCAGTACTTC. The chain recombines TRBV11-2 with TRBJ2-5; 8 positions match TRBD2. The germline V gene encodes CDR1 SGHAT and CDR2 FQNNGV. This CDR3 comprises 17 residues. V lost 0 bases, J lost 3 bases, and 9 bases stayed unmatched.

This clonotype was counted only a few times. The chain couples TRBV27 to TRBJ1-1, with 11 bases that match TRBD1. Germline V gene lookup returns CDR1 MNHEY and CDR2 SMNVEV (reference sequence). The CDR3 length is 14 residues. The junction had 2 bases not matched to a gene; V was cut back by 5 bases and J by 3 bases. The CDR3 DNA reads as TGTGCCAGCAGTGGGACAGGGGGTTACACTGAAGCTTTCTTT. This codes for CASSGTGGYTEAFF.

J is TRBJ2-3 and V is TRBV6-5; possibly TRBD2 for D (5 bases). V lost 8 bases and J 4 bases, leaving 16 bases between the germline ends. This CDR3 has 14 residues. Germline V CDR1 and CDR2: MNHEY, SVGAGI. DNA of the CDR3: TGTGCCAGCCCCACGGGGTCGGGCCCAGATACGCAGTATTTT. This codes for CASPTGSGPDTQYF.

This clonotype was counted between two and nine times. V and J are TRBV9 and TRBJ2-5, with D uncertain. There are 13 residues in the CDR3. Germline CDR1 is SGDLS and CDR2 is YYNGEE. The V end lost 0 bases, the J end lost 5 bases, and 8 bases lay between the germline ends. As DNA, the CDR3 is TGTGCCAGCAGCGTAGGCCCTTCGGAGACCCAGTACTTC. It specifies CASSVGPSETQYF.

This chain's CDR3 is CASSSAVGGVTDTQYF. The CDR3 bases are TGTGCCAGCAGCTCCGCCGTCGGGGGGGTGACAGATACGCAGTATTTT. The genes are TRBV7-9 and TRBJ2-3, with 8 bases lining up with TRBD2. Germline CDR1 is SEHNR and CDR2 is FQNEAQ (reference sequence). Trimming at V came to 4 bases and at J to 3 bases, leaving 9 bases not matched to a gene. The length of the CDR3 is 16 residues.

This clonotype was observed a few times. This chain joins TRBV20-1 and TRBJ1-1, with D uncertain. CDR3 length: 11 residues. Trimming stripped 3 bases from V and 6 bases from J, with 8 bases between. Per the germline V gene, CDR1 is DFQATT and CDR2 is SNEGSKA (reference sequence). The CDR3 reads CSASPKPEAFF. The CDR3 region has the DNA TGCAGTGCTAGTCCCAAGCCTGAAGCTTTCTTT.

The chain recombines TRBV7-6 with TRBJ2-5, with 10 bases lining up with TRBD2. Losses at the gene ends were 0 bases for V and 2 bases for J; bases not matched to a gene: 0. Germline V CDR1 and CDR2: SGHVS, FNYEAQ. The CDR3 is 15 residues long. CDR3 coding DNA: TGTGCCAGCAGCTTAGCTAGCGGGGGGCAAGAGACCCAGTACTTC. Residues: CASSLASGGQETQYF.

The chain recombines TRBV9 with TRBJ2-3, with D possibly being TRBD2 (5 bases). The ends were cut back, 0 bases at V and 3 bases at J, with 5 bases in the middle. The CDR3 length is 13 residues. Germline CDR1 SGDLS, CDR2 YYNGEE. As DNA, the CDR3 is TGTGCCAGCAGCGTAGGAGGGACAGATACGCAGTATTTT. It specifies CASSVGGTDTQYF.

The chain recombines TRBV4-1 with TRBJ2-5; 11 bases align to TRBD2. Germline lookup yields CDR1 MGHRA and CDR2 YSYEKL. The V segment lost 1 base and the J segment 5 bases; nucleotides outside the gene matches: 6. This CDR3 is 16 amino acids long. The CDR3 DNA is TGCGCCAGCAGCCAAGGGTCGCTAGCGGGGGGCGAGACCCAGTACTTC. Translation: CASSQGSLAGGETQYF.

This clonotype was recorded a few times. The CDR3 DNA sequence: TGTGCCAGCAGCGGAGCCACTAGGTTGAGCCAGTACTTC. This codes for CASSGATRLSQYF. The chain combines TRBV7-2 with TRBJ2-5; possibly TRBD2 for D (5 bases). The V end was cut by 5 bases, the J end by 10 bases, with 17 bases between. Germline-derived CDR1 and CDR2 are SGHTA and FQGNSA. The CDR3 totals 13 residues.